This is a list of T cell receptor beta chains from one sample in a study of CD8 T cells in ankylosing spondylitis. Using its own MiXCR run on the 5' RACE reads, TCRdb lists one record per CDR3 protein. The data show roughly 350,000 distinct CDR3 sequences, with 7.5% to 9% seen just once and approximately 15% held by the top ten. The sequencing sample was made of blood, either unsorted or a sorted T cell fraction (not recorded which). The receptors here all came from a male donor with ankylosing spondylitis. The CDR3 runs from the conserved cysteine through the conserved F or W. Each record gives: clone size, V gene, D gene, J gene, CDR3 protein, CDR3 DNA. D genes are given only for firm matches. Only some rows state a clone size, as once, few, many or a class for expanded clones.

abundance: NA; v_gene: TRBV28; d_gene: NA; j_gene: TRBJ1-2; CDR3aa: CASSPKVLRGYTF; CDR3nt: TGTGCCAGCAGCCCCAAGGTATTAAGAGGCTACACCTTC
abundance: few; v_gene: TRBV29-1; d_gene: NA; j_gene: TRBJ2-5; CDR3aa: CSVVPGETQYF; CDR3nt: TGCAGCGTCGTCCCTGGGGAGACCCAGTACTTC
abundance: NA; v_gene: TRBV20-1; d_gene: NA; j_gene: TRBJ2-3; CDR3aa: CSASGPLGSDTQYF; CDR3nt: TGCAGTGCTTCGGGGCCTTTGGGTTCAGATACGCAGTATTTT
abundance: few; v_gene: TRBV29-1; d_gene: NA; j_gene: TRBJ2-7; CDR3aa: CSVAATDSYEQYF; CDR3nt: TGCAGCGTTGCTGCTACGGATTCCTACGAGCAGTACTTC
abundance: few; v_gene: TRBV10-3; d_gene: NA; j_gene: TRBJ2-1; CDR3aa: CAISGTANEQFF; CDR3nt: TGTGCCATCAGTGGGACCGCGAATGAGCAGTTCTTC
abundance: NA; v_gene: TRBV5-1; d_gene: NA; j_gene: TRBJ2-7; CDR3aa: CASSGDKYYEQYF; CDR3nt: TGCGCCAGCAGCGGGGACAAGTACTACGAGCAGTACTTC
abundance: few; v_gene: TRBV20-1; d_gene: TRBD2; j_gene: TRBJ2-2; CDR3aa: CSARLAGGVSGELFF; CDR3nt: TGCAGTGCTAGATTAGCGGGAGGGGTGAGCGGGGAGCTGTTTTTT
abundance: few; v_gene: TRBV7-9; d_gene: NA; j_gene: TRBJ1-1; CDR3aa: CASSPQGFGTEAFF; CDR3nt: TGTGCCAGCAGCCCGCAGGGGTTCGGCACTGAAGCTTTCTTT
abundance: few; v_gene: TRBV12-3/TRBV12-4; d_gene: TRBD2; j_gene: TRBJ2-1; CDR3aa: CASSDGLAGASGNEQFF; CDR3nt: TGTGCCAGCAGTGACGGACTAGCGGGAGCCTCGGGGAATGAGCAGTTCTTC
abundance: NA; v_gene: TRBV29-1; d_gene: NA; j_gene: TRBJ2-7; CDR3aa: CSVETGYEQYF; CDR3nt: TGCAGCGTTGAAACAGGTTACGAGCAGTACTTC
abundance: NA; v_gene: TRBV7-8; d_gene: TRBD2; j_gene: TRBJ2-7; CDR3aa: CASSPALGGRPSGYEQYF; CDR3nt: TGTGCCAGCAGCCCCGCTTTGGGCGGGAGGCCCTCCGGCTACGAGCAGTACTTC
abundance: few; v_gene: TRBV3-1; d_gene: NA; j_gene: TRBJ2-7; CDR3aa: CASSRGWDTDYEQYF; CDR3nt: TGTGCCAGCAGCCGCGGGTGGGACACAGACTACGAGCAGTACTTC
abundance: NA; v_gene: TRBV12-3/TRBV12-4; d_gene: NA; j_gene: TRBJ1-5; CDR3aa: CASSPNGPNQPQHF; CDR3nt: TGTGCCAGCAGCCCTAACGGGCCCAATCAGCCCCAGCATTTT
abundance: NA; v_gene: TRBV5-1; d_gene: TRBD2; j_gene: TRBJ2-1; CDR3aa: CASSPQTSGAYNEQFF; CDR3nt: TGCGCCAGCAGTCCACAGACTAGCGGGGCCTACAATGAGCAGTTCTTC
abundance: few; v_gene: TRBV5-1; d_gene: NA; j_gene: TRBJ2-5; CDR3aa: CASTIIGADWETQYF; CDR3nt: TGCGCCAGCACCATTATCGGGGCAGACTGGGAGACCCAGTACTTC
abundance: NA; v_gene: TRBV9; d_gene: TRBD1; j_gene: TRBJ2-4; CDR3aa: CASSPGQSAKNIQYF; CDR3nt: TGTGCCAGTTCGCCGGGACAGTCAGCCAAAAACATTCAGTACTTC
abundance: once; v_gene: TRBV6-1; d_gene: NA; j_gene: TRBJ1-1; CDR3aa: CATWRTPSAGNTEAFF; CDR3nt: TGTGCCACATGGAGGACCCCCTCGGCAGGGAACACTGAAGCTTTCTTT
abundance: many; v_gene: TRBV5-1; d_gene: NA; j_gene: TRBJ2-2; CDR3aa: CASSLEILDSITGELFF; CDR3nt: TGCGCCAGCAGCTTGGAGATCCTAGACAGTATAACCGGGGAGCTGTTTTTT
abundance: NA; v_gene: TRBV29-1; d_gene: TRBD1; j_gene: TRBJ1-6; CDR3aa: CSVGDRGKSPLHF; CDR3nt: TGCAGCGTCGGGGACAGGGGGAAATCACCCCTCCACTTT
abundance: NA; v_gene: TRBV19; d_gene: NA; j_gene: TRBJ1-4; CDR3aa: CASSMGKDGNEKLFF; CDR3nt: TGTGCCAGTAGTATGGGGAAGGACGGCAATGAAAAACTGTTTTTT
abundance: many; v_gene: TRBV28; d_gene: NA; j_gene: TRBJ2-1; CDR3aa: CASSFRRALSYNEQFF; CDR3nt: TGTGCCAGCAGTTTCCGGCGGGCTCTCTCCTACAATGAGCAGTTCTTC
abundance: NA; v_gene: TRBV21-1; d_gene: NA; j_gene: TRBJ2-1; CDR3aa: CASLEGLEQFF; CDR3nt: TGTGCCAGCCTGGAGGGACTTGAGCAGTTCTTC
abundance: few; v_gene: TRBV6-2/TRBV6-3; d_gene: NA; j_gene: TRBJ1-1; CDR3aa: CASSLGTAAFF; CDR3nt: TGTGCCAGCAGTTTAGGGACCGCGGCTTTCTTT
abundance: NA; v_gene: TRBV29-1; d_gene: TRBD1; j_gene: TRBJ2-2; CDR3aa: CSVALLGGITGELFF; CDR3nt: TGCAGCGTTGCCCTTCTAGGGGGCATCACCGGGGAGCTGTTTTTT
abundance: many; v_gene: TRBV5-1; d_gene: TRBD2; j_gene: TRBJ2-1; CDR3aa: CASSQAGSSYNEQFF; CDR3nt: TGCGCCAGCAGCCAAGCGGGAAGCTCCTACAATGAGCAGTTCTTC
abundance: NA; v_gene: TRBV7-9; d_gene: NA; j_gene: TRBJ2-2; CDR3aa: CASSSGLNGELFF; CDR3nt: TGTGCCAGCAGCTCAGGACTGAACGGGGAGCTGTTTTTT
abundance: few; v_gene: TRBV27; d_gene: TRBD2; j_gene: TRBJ2-2; CDR3aa: CASRTSVGTGELFF; CDR3nt: TGTGCCAGCAGAACTAGCGTCGGCACCGGGGAGCTGTTTTTT
abundance: few; v_gene: TRBV20-1; d_gene: TRBD2; j_gene: TRBJ2-2; CDR3aa: CSARGRGLASRGGTGELFF; CDR3nt: TGCAGTGCTAGAGGTCGCGGACTAGCGTCGCGGGGGGGCACCGGGGAGCTGTTTTTT
abundance: few; v_gene: TRBV25-1; d_gene: NA; j_gene: TRBJ1-1; CDR3aa: CASKSRGGTEAFF; CDR3nt: TGTGCCAGCAAGTCGAGAGGGGGCACTGAAGCTTTCTTT
abundance: few; v_gene: TRBV15; d_gene: NA; j_gene: TRBJ1-3; CDR3aa: CATSLERAAWDTIYF; CDR3nt: TGTGCCACCAGTTTGGAGAGGGCAGCCTGGGACACCATATATTTT
abundance: NA; v_gene: TRBV28; d_gene: NA; j_gene: TRBJ2-1; CDR3aa: CASSLQGYYNEQFF; CDR3nt: TGTGCCAGCAGTTTACAGGGATACTACAATGAGCAGTTCTTC
abundance: NA; v_gene: TRBV7-9; d_gene: NA; j_gene: TRBJ1-5; CDR3aa: CASSRGDMLGPQHF; CDR3nt: TGTGCCAGCAGCCGTGGGGACATGCTCGGGCCCCAGCATTTT
abundance: NA; v_gene: TRBV4-3; d_gene: NA; j_gene: TRBJ2-5; CDR3aa: CASSPRVEVGETQYF; CDR3nt: TGCGCCAGCAGCCCTCGCGTAGAGGTGGGAGAGACCCAGTACTTC
abundance: NA; v_gene: TRBV28; d_gene: NA; j_gene: TRBJ2-4; CDR3aa: CASSPPGQGNIQYF; CDR3nt: TGTGCCAGCAGTCCGCCGGGACAAGGGAACATTCAGTACTTC
abundance: few; v_gene: TRBV5-1; d_gene: NA; j_gene: TRBJ2-7; CDR3aa: CASSWEQAYEQYF; CDR3nt: TGCGCCAGCAGCTGGGAACAGGCCTACGAGCAGTACTTC
abundance: few; v_gene: TRBV20-1; d_gene: NA; j_gene: TRBJ1-2; CDR3aa: CSASPLGGDPNYGYTF; CDR3nt: TGCAGTGCTAGCCCACTGGGGGGCGACCCTAACTATGGCTACACCTTC
abundance: few; v_gene: TRBV28; d_gene: TRBD2; j_gene: TRBJ2-1; CDR3aa: CASSILATTGEQFF; CDR3nt: TGTGCCAGCAGCATACTAGCGACAACGGGGGAGCAGTTCTTC
abundance: NA; v_gene: TRBV5-1; d_gene: TRBD1; j_gene: TRBJ1-1; CDR3aa: CASCVIRGRNTEAFF; CDR3nt: TGCGCCAGCTGCGTAATCAGGGGGCGGAACACTGAAGCTTTCTTT
abundance: few; v_gene: TRBV5-1; d_gene: TRBD2; j_gene: TRBJ2-7; CDR3aa: CASTGTSGPYEQYF; CDR3nt: TGCGCCAGCACCGGGACTAGCGGACCCTACGAGCAGTACTTC
abundance: NA; v_gene: TRBV5-1; d_gene: NA; j_gene: TRBJ1-4; CDR3aa: CASSSGGTTNEKLFF; CDR3nt: TGCGCCAGCAGCTCGGGAGGGACAACTAATGAAAAACTGTTTTTT
abundance: NA; v_gene: TRBV20-1; d_gene: TRBD2; j_gene: TRBJ2-3; CDR3aa: CSANGLAGVEDTQYF; CDR3nt: TGCAGTGCTAACGGACTAGCGGGAGTGGAAGATACGCAGTATTTT
abundance: few; v_gene: TRBV12-3/TRBV12-4; d_gene: TRBD2; j_gene: TRBJ2-1; CDR3aa: CASSFRLAGGEDEQFF; CDR3nt: TGTGCCAGCAGTTTCCGACTAGCGGGAGGGGAGGATGAGCAGTTCTTC
abundance: few; v_gene: TRBV23-1; d_gene: NA; j_gene: TRBJ1-6; CDR3aa: CASSQCGNSNSPLHF; CDR3nt: TGCGCCAGCAGTCAATGCGGGAACAGCAATTCACCCCTCCACTTT
abundance: few; v_gene: TRBV4-1; d_gene: TRBD1; j_gene: TRBJ1-2; CDR3aa: CASSPRTGAGYGYTF; CDR3nt: TGCGCCAGCAGCCCCAGGACAGGAGCTGGCTATGGCTACACCTTC
abundance: many; v_gene: TRBV20-1; d_gene: TRBD2; j_gene: TRBJ2-5; CDR3aa: CSARDPSAGGGETQYF; CDR3nt: TGCAGTGCTAGAGATCCCTCCGCGGGAGGGGGGGAGACCCAGTACTTC
abundance: NA; v_gene: TRBV20-1; d_gene: NA; j_gene: TRBJ2-5; CDR3aa: CSVLRVGETQYF; CDR3nt: TGCAGTGTTTTGCGGGTGGGGGAGACCCAGTACTTC